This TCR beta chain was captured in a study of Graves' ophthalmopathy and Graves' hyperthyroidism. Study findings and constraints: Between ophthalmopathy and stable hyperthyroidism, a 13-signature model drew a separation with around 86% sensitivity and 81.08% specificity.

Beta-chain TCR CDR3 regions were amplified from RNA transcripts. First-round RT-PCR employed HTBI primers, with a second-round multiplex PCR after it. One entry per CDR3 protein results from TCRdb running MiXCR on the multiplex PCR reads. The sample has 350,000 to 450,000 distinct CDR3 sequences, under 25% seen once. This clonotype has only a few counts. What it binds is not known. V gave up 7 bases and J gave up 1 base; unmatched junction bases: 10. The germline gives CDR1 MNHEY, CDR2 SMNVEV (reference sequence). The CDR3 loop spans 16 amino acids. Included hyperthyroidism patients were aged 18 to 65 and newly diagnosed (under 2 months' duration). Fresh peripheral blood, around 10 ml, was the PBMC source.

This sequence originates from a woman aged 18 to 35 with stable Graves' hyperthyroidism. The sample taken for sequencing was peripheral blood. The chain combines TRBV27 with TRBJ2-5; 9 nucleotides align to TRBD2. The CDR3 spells CASTSRVAGVQETQYF. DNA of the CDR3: TGTGCCAGCACCTCTAGAGTAGCGGGAGTCCAAGAGACCCAGTACTTC.